Shown below are 5 T cell receptor beta chains from a single sample sequenced in a study of T cell repertoires in cytomegalovirus infection. TCRdb reanalysed the reads using MiXCR and keeps one entry per CDR3 protein. The table lists approximately 910,000 distinct CDR3 sequences, around a third of them singletons. Antigens for these TCRs are unknown. The sequenced sample was cultured CD8+ T cells from PBMCs, obtained from culture after CMV antigen stimulation. These receptors were collected from a human donor in good health (CMV status not recorded). Some clones in this sample may be carry-over from other donors' samples.

The V call is TRBV12-3 or TRBV12-4, the J call TRBJ2-2; 10 bases match TRBD2. The V segment lost 4 bases and the J segment 7 bases; nucleotides outside the gene matches: 15. The CDR3 has 18 amino acids. CDR3: CASSSPGSGGAVVGELFF. CDR3 sequence (DNA): TGTGCCAGCAGTTCCCCGGGGAGCGGGGGGGCTGTAGTCGGGGAGCTGTTTTTT.

This chain links TRBV4-1 with TRBJ2-5; D gene uncertain. CDR1 MGHRA and CDR2 YSYEKL come from the germline V gene. V dropped 1 base and J dropped 1 base, with 10 bases sitting between them. The length of the CDR3 is 15 residues. The CDR3 here is CASSQGMIFQETQYF. The CDR3 DNA follows: TGCGCCAGCAGCCAAGGTATGATCTTCCAAGAGACCCAGTACTTC.

This clonotype was counted between two and nine times. The rearrangement links TRBV9 to TRBJ2-1; 7 bases line up with TRBD1. CDR1 and CDR2 from the germline V gene are SGDLS and YYNGEE. J gave up 8 bases and V 1 base, and 9 bases lay outside the gene matches. The CDR3 is 15 residues long. The CDR3 here is CASSVSVLGGDEQFF. CDR3 bases: TGTGCCAGCAGCGTAAGTGTACTAGGGGGCGATGAGCAGTTCTTC.

This clonotype is medium-sized. This chain's CDR3 is CASSPGGGGWTEAFF. The DNA of the CDR3 is TGTGCCAGCAGCCCGGGAGGCGGGGGGTGGACTGAAGCTTTCTTT. This chain joins TRBV7-9 and TRBJ1-1; D perhaps matches TRBD1 (5 bases). This CDR3 is 15 amino acids long. The V and J ends lost 5 bases and 5 bases respectively, with 18 bases between them. Germline V lookup: CDR1 SEHNR, CDR2 FQNEAQ (reference sequence).

With respect to this clonotype: A much larger clone differs from this one at a single base, so this may be a read error. The missing conserved phenylalanine or tryptophan at the end of this CDR3 makes a read error likely. The V call is TRBV7-6, the J call TRBJ2-1, with 15 positions matching TRBD2. CDR3 length equals 16 residues. With V trimmed by 5 bases and J by 7 bases, 6 bases remained unmatched. In germline, CDR1 is SGHVS, CDR2 FNYEAQ. CDR3: CASSLRTSGGANEQFS. CDR3 nucleotides: TGTGCCAGCAGCCTCCGGACTAGCGGGGGGGCTAATGAGCAGTTCTCC.